This TCR beta chain was captured by sequencing in a study of cytomegalovirus exposure and HLA in healthy donors. To note about this clone: Antigen unknown.

Study results and limitations: CMV serostatus was the sole immune exposure data available.

V lost 9 bases and J 2 bases, leaving 10 bases between the germline ends. Germline V gene data show CDR1 as LNHDA and CDR2 as SQIVND (reference sequence). The CDR3 runs 12 residues. The primer mix had 60 Vbeta and 13 Jbeta primers. This table comes from immunoSEQ multiplex PCR, and its TCRdb copy is limited to in-frame clones, with some not included. This table holds 150,000 to 200,000 clones, approximately 85% found once. Sequenced material: PBMCs. The receptor was isolated from a man younger than 35 in good health and CMV-seronegative. V usage is TRBV19 and J usage is TRBJ1-2; tentatively, D is TRBD1 (5 bases). The CDR3 sequence is CASEGQNYGYTF. DNA for the CDR3: TGTGCCAGCGAAGGACAAAACTATGGCTACACCTTC.